The rows below give T cell receptor beta chains drawn from one sample of a study of CD4 T cells in relation to SARS-CoV-2 and coronaviruses. Their recognized antigens are unknown. Clones were read by immunoSEQ multiplex PCR, and TCRdb kept only the in-frame ones, dropping some. The data hold 15,000 to 20,000 clones, with about 81% observed a single time. Sequencing was performed on CD4+ T cells from PBMCs, cultured in vitro. All receptors come from a human donor in good health. CDR3s leave out the opening cysteine and the closing phenylalanine or tryptophan.

TRBJ1-4 | TRBV6-5 | ASSYTRQGAGEKLF
TRBJ2-1 | TRBV5-4 | ASSWWDYPYNEQF
TRBJ2-7 | TRBV25-1 | ASSDPRFTYEQY
TRBJ1-2 | TRBV19 | ASSPPGQGTLRGYGYT
TRBJ1-1 | TRBV18 | ASSPGMNTEAF
TRBJ2-7 | TRBV7-9 | ANSFRQDYEQY
TRBJ2-7 | TRBV29-1 | SVEGGPREQY
TRBJ2-7 | TRBV11-2 | ASSPTRTAGEQY
TRBJ1-1 | TRBV3-1/TRBV3-2 | ASSQGGTGGRAF
TRBJ1-3 | TRBV6-5 | ASKVTDSGNTIY
TRBJ1-2 | TRBV6-6 | ASSFGGATAGYT
TRBJ1-1 | TRBV19 | ASSLDGMNTEAF
TRBJ2-1 | TRBV6-2/TRBV6-3 | ASSYSLLRGSYNEQF
TRBJ2-3 | TRBV11-3 | ASSLESTDTQY
TRBJ1-2 | TRBV6-4 | ASSDEAGGYGYT
TRBJ1-3 | TRBV5-6 | ASSRVGQGASGNTIY